This passage covers 8 T cell receptor beta chains from one sample sequenced in a study of control samples from healthy donors and cancer patients. Libraries were prepared by immunoSEQ multiplex PCR; TCRdb keeps only in-frame clonotypes and omits some of them. The data show roughly 130,000 clones, about 88% seen once. Sequences were obtained from blood. Receptor source: a man aged 45-65 years in good health.

The V call is TRBV27, the J call TRBJ2-2; D unclear. Germline CDR1 MNHEY, CDR2 SMNVEV (reference sequence). The CDR3 sequence is 13 residues long. Trimming removed 8 bases at V and 2 bases at J, with 9 bases between. CDR3 sequence: CASASYNTGELFF. As DNA, the CDR3 is TGTGCCAGCGCCTCATATAACACCGGGGAGCTGTTTTTT.

This clone was counted a single time. This chain joins TRBV6-4 and TRBJ2-3; no firm D call. The CDR3 spans 13 residues. V lost 6 bases and J 0 bases, leaving 7 bases between the germline ends. The germline V gene has CDR1 MRHNA and CDR2 SNTAGT. The CDR3 nucleotides read TGTGCCAGCAGCGCGGACAGCACAGATACGCAGTATTTT. Protein sequence: CASSADSTDTQYF.

This chain links TRBV5-1 with TRBJ2-1, with TRBD1 matching over 10 bases. The CDR3 contains 14 residues. Trimming at V came to 0 bases and at J to 7 bases, leaving 1 base not matched to a gene. In germline, CDR1 is SGHRS, CDR2 YFSETQ. CDR3 nucleotides: TGCGCCAGCAGCTTGGGGGACAGGGGAAATGAGCAGTTCTTC. Its translation is CASSLGDRGNEQFF.

The chain combines TRBV10-3 with TRBJ2-1, with 10 bases lining up with TRBD1. CDR1 is ENHRY and CDR2 is SYGVKD in the germline V gene. CDR3 size: 15 residues. The junction had 2 bases not matched to a gene; V was cut back by 0 bases and J by 6 bases. Written as DNA, the CDR3 is TGTGCCATCAGTGAGTCGGGACAGGGGTTCAATGAGCAGTTCTTC. Its translation is CAISESGQGFNEQFF.

This chain connects TRBV29-1 to TRBJ2-7; D call uncertain. CDR1 and CDR2 from the germline V gene are SQVTM and ANQGSEA. Trimming took off 3 bases at V and 3 bases at J, with 12 bases between the two ends. The CDR3 contains 13 residues. CDR3 DNA: TGCAGCGTTGAGGGTGAGAAGGGCTACGAGCAGTACTTC. It codes for CSVEGEKGYEQYF.

J is TRBJ2-5 and V is TRBV7-9; 7 bases align to TRBD1. Looked up from germline, CDR1 is SEHNR and CDR2 is FQNEAQ (reference sequence). The ends lost 5 bases at V and 1 base at J; junction bases unmatched: 16. This CDR3 comprises 18 residues. This CDR3 is CASSPRGDSDRPQETQYF. CDR3 sequence (DNA): TGTGCCAGCAGCCCTAGAGGGGACAGTGACCGACCCCAAGAGACCCAGTACTTC.

The rearrangement joins TRBV10-3 to TRBJ1-1, with D tentatively TRBD1 (6 bases). CDR3 length equals 15 residues. Trimming removed 3 bases from V and 8 bases from J, with 19 bases in between. The germline gives CDR1 ENHRY, CDR2 SYGVKD. Written as DNA, the CDR3 is TGTGCCATCAGTGATCAAACAGGGAGGCCAAAAGAAGCTTTCTTT. This sequence encodes CAISDQTGRPKEAFF.

The J gene is TRBJ2-7, the V gene TRBV11-2, with D possibly being TRBD1 (6 bases). V gave up 1 base and J gave up 2 bases, with 9 bases separating them. CDR1 SGHAT and CDR2 FQNNGV come from the germline V gene. The CDR3 spans 14 residues. The CDR3 DNA sequence: TGTGCCAGCAGCTTAGTCAGGGGAACCTACGAGCAGTACTTC. It specifies CASSLVRGTYEQYF.